Below, one T cell receptor beta chain is given with its context. Its antigen remains unidentified. Assay used: immunoSEQ multiplex PCR; TCRdb lists only in-frame clones, some missing. The sample has 140,000 to 150,000 clones; around 89% are singletons. This entry is derived from a study of T cell responses to AZD1222 COVID-19 vaccine. V lost 6 bases and J lost 5, with 14 bases in between. This CDR3 spans 14 amino acids. Germline V gene data show CDR1 as MNHEY and CDR2 as SVGAGI. Findings and caveats of the study: Spike-specific TCR breadth and depth went up after people got two AZD1222 doses. Reportedly, close to half of spike-specific TCRs are directed against unmutated variant regions. Donors skewed white British and female; clonal diversity was possibly underestimated.

This clonotype was obtained from an adult in good health. The genes are TRBV6-5 and TRBJ1-5; no clear D gene. This specimen was peripheral blood, taken on day 0 of AZD1222 vaccination. CDR3 sequence reads: CASSLHSRDQPQHF. The DNA of the CDR3 is TGTGCCAGCAGCTTACACAGTCGCGATCAGCCCCAGCATTTT.